A single sample is the source of the 19 T cell receptor beta chains below, sequenced in a study of cytomegalovirus exposure and HLA in healthy donors. The PCR contained 60 Vbeta and 13 Jbeta primers. Sequencing was performed with immunoSEQ multiplex PCR; in TCRdb, only in-frame clones are kept and a portion is missing. The table lists 120,000 or so clones, roughly 14% of them singletons, with roughly 2% in the top ten. The material sequenced was PBMCs. The receptors here all came from a young woman in good health and CMV-seronegative.

This clone was detected a few times. V gene TRBV28 combines with J gene TRBJ2-1, with TRBD2 identical over 7 bases. V was pared by 6 bases and J by 2 bases, with 7 bases of the junction left unmatched. This CDR3 contains 15 residues. The V gene's germline CDR1 is MDHEN and CDR2 SYDVKM. This CDR3 is CASRRRLAAYNEQFF. The CDR3 nucleotides are TGTGCCAGCAGACGACGGCTAGCGGCCTACAATGAGCAGTTCTTC.

Only a few counts were recorded for this clone. This rearrangement joins TRBV5-1 to TRBJ2-7; the match to TRBD1 covers 8 bases. Germline values: CDR1 SGHRS, CDR2 YFSETQ. V gave up 4 bases and J gave up 4 bases; unmatched junction bases: 10. This CDR3 spans 15 amino acids. The CDR3, as DNA: TGCGCCAGCAGCGCGACCGACAGGGGTTCATACGAGCAGTACTTC. Its protein product is CASSATDRGSYEQYF.

There are a few counts of this clone. Other DNA sequences in the same sample also yield this CDR3. The V call is TRBV19, the J call TRBJ1-5, with D uncertain. Germline V lookup: CDR1 LNHDA, CDR2 SQIVND (reference sequence). V lost 6 bases to trimming and J lost 0 bases, with 6 bases between them. The CDR3 runs 13 residues. This CDR3 reads CASSPYSNQPQHF. The CDR3 DNA is TGTGCCAGTAGCCCTTATAGCAATCAGCCCCAGCATTTT. The full variable domain, completed using reference TRBV19 and TRBJ1-5, is DGGITQSPKYLFRKEGQNVTLSCEQNLNHDAMYWYRQDPGQGLRLIYYSQIVNDFQKGDIAEGYSVSREKKESFPLTVTSAQKNPTAFYLCASSPYSNQPQHFGDGTRLSIL.

The chain recombines TRBV7-8 with TRBJ2-7, with TRBD2 matching 8 bases. Germline CDR1 SGHVS, CDR2 FQNEAQ. Trimming took 5 bases from V and 2 from J; bases not matched to a gene: 8. The CDR3 loop spans 15 amino acids. The CDR3 here is CASSQGRGAPYEQYF. CDR3 in DNA: TGTGCCAGCAGCCAAGGGCGGGGGGCACCCTACGAGCAGTACTTC.

The chain carries TRBV18 and TRBJ2-7; D might be TRBD2 (5 bases). Trimming removed 6 bases from V and 3 bases from J, with 12 bases in between. Germline V gene lookup returns CDR1 KGHSH and CDR2 LQKENI. CDR3 length equals 13 residues. The CDR3 nucleotides read TGTGCCAGCTCTCCGCTTCGGGGCTACGAGCAGTACTTC. Protein: CASSPLRGYEQYF.

The rearrangement uses TRBV13 and TRBJ2-7, with 7 bases matching TRBD1. There are 13 residues in the CDR3. Per the germline V gene, CDR1 is PRHDT and CDR2 is FYEKMQ (reference sequence). Trimming took 3 bases from V and 3 from J; bases not matched to a gene: 2. This CDR3 is CASSLDRLYEQYF. Written as DNA, the CDR3 is TGTGCCAGCAGCTTGGACAGGCTCTACGAGCAGTACTTC.

To note about this clone: The sample carries other DNA sequences with the same CDR3. J is TRBJ1-1 and V is TRBV2; 12 nucleotides line up with TRBD1. Trimming removed 2 bases from V and 5 bases from J; junction bases left unmatched: 3. Germline CDR1 SNHLY, CDR2 FYNNEI. The CDR3 runs 15 residues. CDR3 loop: CASSERDRGRTEAFF. The CDR3 DNA is TGTGCCAGCAGTGAACGGGACAGGGGGCGTACTGAAGCTTTCTTT. Looking up the rest from reference TRBV2 and TRBJ1-1 gives the full variable domain: EPEVTQTPSHQVTQMGQEVILRCVPISNHLYFYWYRQILGQKVEFLVSFYNNEISEKSEIFDDQFSVERPDGSNFTLKIRSTKLEDSAMYFCASSERDRGRTEAFFGQGTRLTVV.

This clone showed up just a few times. The J gene is TRBJ2-7, the V gene TRBV5-6; 8 bases agree with TRBD1. With V trimmed by 3 bases and J by 7 bases, 12 bases remained unmatched. The CDR3 is made up of 15 amino acids. The germline V gene encodes CDR1 SGHDT and CDR2 YYEEEE. The CDR3 DNA reads TGTGCCAGCAGCTACACCGGGACAGGAGTACGAGAGCAGTACTTC. Its translation is CASSYTGTGVREQYF.

The rearrangement links TRBV27 to TRBJ2-7; a weak D match, TRBD2 (5 bases). The CDR3 has 14 residues. Trimming removed 5 bases from V and 2 bases from J, with 13 bases in between. CDR1 and CDR2 (germline): MNHEY, SMNVEV (reference sequence). The chain's CDR3 is CASSPGRETYEQYF. As DNA, the CDR3 is TGTGCCAGCAGTCCCGGACGGGAAACCTACGAGCAGTACTTC.

This clone has only a few counts. The chain couples TRBV7-9 to TRBJ1-5; no firm D call. This CDR3 region has 14 residues. Deletions cut 5 bases from V and 0 bases from J, with 8 bases between. The germline gives CDR1 SEHNR, CDR2 FQNEAQ (reference sequence). The CDR3 sequence: CASSTESSNQPQHF. The DNA for the CDR3 is TGTGCCAGCAGCACTGAAAGTAGCAATCAGCCCCAGCATTTT.

The J gene is TRBJ2-7, the V gene TRBV30, with D possibly matching TRBD2 (7 bases). Germline V gene lookup returns CDR1 GTSNPN and CDR2 SVGIG (reference sequence). The CDR3 is made up of 12 amino acids. Trimming took 3 bases from V and 2 from J, leaving 8 bases between them. CDR3 sequence: CAWSGGPYEQYF. In nucleotides, the CDR3 is TGTGCCTGGAGCGGGGGGCCCTACGAGCAGTACTTC.

The rearrangement joins TRBV4-2 to TRBJ2-5, with D unresolved. V shed 0 bases and J shed 5 bases, with 4 bases lying between them. The CDR3 spans 12 residues. Germline CDR1 and CDR2: LGHNA and YNFKEQ. This CDR3 is CASSQDRETQYF. The CDR3 DNA sequence: TGTGCCAGCAGCCAAGATCGGGAGACCCAGTACTTC.

The J gene is TRBJ2-2, the V gene TRBV2; maybe TRBD2 (5 bases). The CDR3 length is 12 residues. Germline loops: CDR1 SNHLY, CDR2 FYNNEI. V lost 10 bases to trimming and J lost 5 bases, with 11 bases between them. The CDR3 is CAIHRGTGELFF. The DNA of the CDR3 is TGTGCCATTCATCGGGGTACCGGGGAGCTGTTTTTT.

This clone has just a few counts. The rearrangement links TRBV29-1 to TRBJ2-7, with 8 nucleotides matching TRBD2. Germline assignment: CDR1 SQVTM and CDR2 ANQGSEA. CDR3 length: 15 residues. J lost 6 bases, V lost 4 bases, and 14 bases had no gene match. CDR3 DNA sequence: TGCAGCGTTGGGGGATCGTCGGGGGGGCAGGGCGAGCAGTACTTC. Residues: CSVGGSSGGQGEQYF.

A few counts support this clone. The J gene is TRBJ1-2, the V gene TRBV4-2; TRBD1 aligns across 8 bases. V gave up 4 bases and J gave up 5 bases; unmatched junction bases: 15. The germline gives CDR1 LGHNA, CDR2 YNFKEQ. The CDR3 contains 17 residues. CDR3 nucleotide sequence: TGTGCCAGCAGCCTTGTCGTGGACAGGGTAAGGGGATATGGCTACACCTTC. It yields the protein CASSLVVDRVRGYGYTF.

This clone turned up a few times. This chain joins TRBV29-1 and TRBJ2-4; D remains ambiguous. The ends were cut back, 2 bases at V and 6 bases at J, with 17 bases in the middle. The length of the CDR3 is 15 residues. Germline V gene sequence: CDR1 SQVTM, CDR2 ANQGSEA. CDR3 coding DNA: TGCAGCGTTGAATGGGCTACGTCCGCGCGAAACATTCAGTACTTC. This codes for CSVEWATSARNIQYF.

The chain recombines TRBV6-5 with TRBJ1-4; no clear D. V was trimmed by 6 bases and J by 4 bases, leaving 15 bases between them. This CDR3 region has 15 residues. Germline V CDR1 and CDR2: MNHEY, SVGAGI. CDR3 nucleotide sequence: TGTGCCAGCAGCCCGTCCTGGGCACTTAATGAAAAACTGTTTTTT. It is translated as CASSPSWALNEKLFF.

By sample fraction, this clone is medium-sized (0.01 to 0.1%). The chain recombines TRBV5-1 with TRBJ2-6; 10 nucleotides match TRBD1. Germline V CDR1 and CDR2: SGHRS, YFSETQ. This CDR3 spans 16 amino acids. Germline trimming cut 3 bases from V and 3 bases from J; bases unmatched to any gene: 3. The CDR3 DNA is TGCGCCAGCAGCTGGACAGGGGGAGGTGGGGCCAACGTCCTGACTTTC. Translated: CASSWTGGGGANVLTF.

This clone appeared a few times. The chain couples TRBV5-6 to TRBJ2-7; 9 nucleotides agree with TRBD2. Germline values: CDR1 SGHDT, CDR2 YYEEEE. Trimming took 1 base from V and 3 from J; bases not matched to a gene: 2. CDR3 size: 14 residues. CDR3 DNA sequence: TGTGCCAGCAGCTTGCCTAGCGGGATCTACGAGCAGTACTTC. Residues: CASSLPSGIYEQYF.